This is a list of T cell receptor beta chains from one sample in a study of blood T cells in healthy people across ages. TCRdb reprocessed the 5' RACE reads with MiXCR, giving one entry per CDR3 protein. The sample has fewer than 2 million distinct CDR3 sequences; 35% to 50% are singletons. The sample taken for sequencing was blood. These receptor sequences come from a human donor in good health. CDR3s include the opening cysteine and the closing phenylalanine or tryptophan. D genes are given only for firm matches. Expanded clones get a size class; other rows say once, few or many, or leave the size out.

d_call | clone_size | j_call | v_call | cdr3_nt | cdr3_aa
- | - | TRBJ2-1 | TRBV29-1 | TGCAGCGTTGAAGGGAAGAGAGCCTACAATGAGCAGTTCTTC | CSVEGKRAYNEQFF
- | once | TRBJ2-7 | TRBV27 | TGTGCCAGCGGGGAACTGGGACCCTCCTACGAGCAGTACTTC | CASGELGPSYEQYF
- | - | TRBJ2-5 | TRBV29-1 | TGCAGCGTTGTCGGCAGCCAAGAGACCCAGTACTTC | CSVVGSQETQYF
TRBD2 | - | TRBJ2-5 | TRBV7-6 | TGTGCCAGCAGCTTATCCTGGACTAGCGGAGAGACCCAGTACTTC | CASSLSWTSGETQYF
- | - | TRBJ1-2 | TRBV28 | TGTGCCAGCAGTTCCATTGGGGGCTTAAATTATGGCTACACCTTC | CASSSIGGLNYGYTF
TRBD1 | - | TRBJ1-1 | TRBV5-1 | TGCGCCAGCAGCTTCACAGGGGTCTCTGAAGCTTTCTTT | CASSFTGVSEAFF
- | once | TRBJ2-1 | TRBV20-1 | TGCAGTGCTAGATCGGAACAGGCCTCTTTGAATGAGCAGTTCTTC | CSARSEQASLNEQFF
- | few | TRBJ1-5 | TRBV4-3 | TGCGCCAGCAGCCCTCGCTGGGGGCCGGGGGGCAATCAGCCCCAGCATTTT | CASSPRWGPGGNQPQHF
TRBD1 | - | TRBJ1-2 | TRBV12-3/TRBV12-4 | TGTGCCAGCAGTTTAGGGGGCGGGACAGGGAATCGCTACACCTTC | CASSLGGGTGNRYTF
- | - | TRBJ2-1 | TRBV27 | TGTGCCAGCAGTCTACGCCCCGCTAGTAATGAGCAGTTCTTC | CASSLRPASNEQFF
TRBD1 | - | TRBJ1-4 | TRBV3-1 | TGTGCCAGCAGCCAAGTTGCCGACAGGGGTGAAAAACTGTTTTTT | CASSQVADRGEKLFF
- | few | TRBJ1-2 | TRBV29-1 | TGCAGCGTTGCAACTCGTCAGGTCCTTAGGGGCGCCGGCTACACCTTC | CSVATRQVLRGAGYTF
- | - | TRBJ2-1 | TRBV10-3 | TGTGCCATCAGTGTCGTCAGGGGGGGGGAGACCCAGTTCTTC | CAISVVRGGETQFF
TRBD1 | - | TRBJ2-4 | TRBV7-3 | TGTGCCAGCAGCTTACGCGAGGGGGCTTTTGACATTCAGTACTTC | CASSLREGAFDIQYF
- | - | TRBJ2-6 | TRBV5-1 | TGCGCCAGCAGCCCCCGACAGGCCGAAAGCTCTGGGGCCAACGTCCTGACTTTC | CASSPRQAESSGANVLTF
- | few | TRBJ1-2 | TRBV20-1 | TGCAGTGCTAGAGGACAGCGCGACTATGGCTACACCTTC | CSARGQRDYGYTF
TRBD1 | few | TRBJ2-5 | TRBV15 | TGTGCCACCAGCAGAGCAGGGGGCGTGGGAGAGACCCAGTACTTC | CATSRAGGVGETQYF
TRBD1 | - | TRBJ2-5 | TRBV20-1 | TGCAGTGCTAGAGCCGGACAGGGGCCGAGGGAGACCCAGTACTTC | CSARAGQGPRETQYF
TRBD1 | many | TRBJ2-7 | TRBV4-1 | TGCGCCAGCAGCCATAGGGACAGCTACGAGCAGTACTTC | CASSHRDSYEQYF
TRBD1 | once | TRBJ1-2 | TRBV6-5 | TGTGCCAGCAGTTTAAGTACAGGGGCGACTCAACTCTATGGCTACACCTTC | CASSLSTGATQLYGYTF
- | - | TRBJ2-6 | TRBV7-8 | TGTGCCAACGGACCTGGGGCCAACGTCCTGACTTTC | CANGPGANVLTF
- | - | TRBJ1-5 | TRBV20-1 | TGCAGTGCTAGAGATTCCTCAGGGACCGGCAATCAGCCCCAGCATTTT | CSARDSSGTGNQPQHF
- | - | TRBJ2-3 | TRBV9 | TGTGCCAGCAGCGTAGTGGACGGCAGCACAGATACGCAGTATTTT | CASSVVDGSTDTQYF
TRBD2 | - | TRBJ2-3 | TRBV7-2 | TGTGCCAGCAGTTTGGGCGGGGGGGCTTCGGTTACGCAGTATTTT | CASSLGGGASVTQYF
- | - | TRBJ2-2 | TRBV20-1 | TGCAGTGCTAGTGATGTGTCGAGTACCGGGGAGCTGTTTTTT | CSASDVSSTGELFF
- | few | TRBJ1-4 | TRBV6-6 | TGTGCCAGCACCTTACAGGGCGGCGGAGAAAAACTGTTTTTT | CASTLQGGGEKLFF
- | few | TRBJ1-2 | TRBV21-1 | TGTGCCAGCAGCACGGTTACTGACAGGGTTGTTGCCTACTATGGCTACACCTTC | CASSTVTDRVVAYYGYTF
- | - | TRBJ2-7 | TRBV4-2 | TGTGCCAGCAGCCCTAGGGAGGTAACCCTAGCCTACGAGCAGTACTTC | CASSPREVTLAYEQYF
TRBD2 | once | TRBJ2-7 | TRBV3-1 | TGTGCCAGCAGCCAAGAGGGCCGCGGGAGAGGCTACGAGCAGTACTTC | CASSQEGRGRGYEQYF
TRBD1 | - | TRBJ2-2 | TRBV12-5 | TGTGCTAGTGGTTTGGTCGGGACAGGGTTTACCGGGGAGCTGTTTTTT | CASGLVGTGFTGELFF
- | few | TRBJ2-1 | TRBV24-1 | TGTGCCACCAGTGATTTGCAGGGGTCAGGCAATGAGCAGTTCTTC | CATSDLQGSGNEQFF
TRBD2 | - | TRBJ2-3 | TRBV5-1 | TGCGCCAGCAGCTTGGGGCCGGGGGGAGGAGATACGCAGTATTTT | CASSLGPGGGDTQYF
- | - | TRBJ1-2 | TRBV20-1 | TGCAGTCCTCCACCGGGACGGGGGGCGGTTGGCTACACCTTC | CSPPPGRGAVGYTF
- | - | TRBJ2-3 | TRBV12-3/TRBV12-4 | TGTGCCAGCAGTTCTTATGAGGGCGCGCGATTCTGGGCTGGGGATAATACGCAGTATTTT | CASSSYEGARFWAGDNTQYF
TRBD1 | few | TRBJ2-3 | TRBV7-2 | TGTGCCAGCAGCTCCAACCGACCGGGACAGAGCACAGATACGCAGTATTTT | CASSSNRPGQSTDTQYF
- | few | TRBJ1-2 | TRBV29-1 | TGCAGCGCCGGGCCTTCAAACTATGGCTACACCTTC | CSAGPSNYGYTF
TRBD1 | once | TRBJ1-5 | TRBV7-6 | TGTGCCAGCAGCTTAGAAACAGGGGTGAATCAGCCCCAGCATTTT | CASSLETGVNQPQHF
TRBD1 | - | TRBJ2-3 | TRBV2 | TGTGCCAGCAGTCCGCCCTACAGGACAGGGGGCGGCACAGATACGCAGTATTTT | CASSPPYRTGGGTDTQYF
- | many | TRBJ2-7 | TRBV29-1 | TGCAGCGTTGAACAGCTAACCGAGCAGTACTTC | CSVEQLTEQYF
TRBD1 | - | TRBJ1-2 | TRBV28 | TGTGCCAGCAGTTTGGACAGGGGGGCGGATGGCTACACCTTC | CASSLDRGADGYTF
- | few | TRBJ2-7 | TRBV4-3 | TGCGCCAGCAGCCAATCAAGGGACGCCTACGAGCAGTACTTC | CASSQSRDAYEQYF
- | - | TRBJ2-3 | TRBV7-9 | TGTGCCAGCAGCTACGAACTAGATCCAGATACGCAGTATTTT | CASSYELDPDTQYF
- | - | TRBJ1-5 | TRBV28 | TGTGCCAGCAGCTCCCTTCTCCGGGGGAGCAATCAGCCCCAGCATTTT | CASSSLLRGSNQPQHF
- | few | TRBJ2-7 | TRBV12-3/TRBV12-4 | TGTGCCAGCAGCTCCTCAGACAACTCCTACGAGCAGTACTTC | CASSSSDNSYEQYF
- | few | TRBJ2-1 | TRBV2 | TGTGCCAGCAGTGAAGGGTGGAGAGGCCGCTACAATGAGCAGTTCTTC | CASSEGWRGRYNEQFF